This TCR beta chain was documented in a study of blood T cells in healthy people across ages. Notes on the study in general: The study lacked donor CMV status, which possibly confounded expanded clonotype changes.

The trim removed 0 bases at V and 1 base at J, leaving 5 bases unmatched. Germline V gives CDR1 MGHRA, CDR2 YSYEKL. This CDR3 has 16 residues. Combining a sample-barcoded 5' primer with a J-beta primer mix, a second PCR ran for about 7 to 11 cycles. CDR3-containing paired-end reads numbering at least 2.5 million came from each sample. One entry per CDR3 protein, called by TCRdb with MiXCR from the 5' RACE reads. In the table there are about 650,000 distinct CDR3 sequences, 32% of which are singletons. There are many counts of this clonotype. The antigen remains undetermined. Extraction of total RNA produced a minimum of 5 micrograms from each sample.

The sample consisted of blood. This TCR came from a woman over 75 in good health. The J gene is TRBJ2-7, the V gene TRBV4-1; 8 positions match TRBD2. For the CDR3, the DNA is TGCGCCAGCAGCCAAGACCTAGCGGGTGTGTCCTACGAGCAGTACTTC. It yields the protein CASSQDLAGVSYEQYF.